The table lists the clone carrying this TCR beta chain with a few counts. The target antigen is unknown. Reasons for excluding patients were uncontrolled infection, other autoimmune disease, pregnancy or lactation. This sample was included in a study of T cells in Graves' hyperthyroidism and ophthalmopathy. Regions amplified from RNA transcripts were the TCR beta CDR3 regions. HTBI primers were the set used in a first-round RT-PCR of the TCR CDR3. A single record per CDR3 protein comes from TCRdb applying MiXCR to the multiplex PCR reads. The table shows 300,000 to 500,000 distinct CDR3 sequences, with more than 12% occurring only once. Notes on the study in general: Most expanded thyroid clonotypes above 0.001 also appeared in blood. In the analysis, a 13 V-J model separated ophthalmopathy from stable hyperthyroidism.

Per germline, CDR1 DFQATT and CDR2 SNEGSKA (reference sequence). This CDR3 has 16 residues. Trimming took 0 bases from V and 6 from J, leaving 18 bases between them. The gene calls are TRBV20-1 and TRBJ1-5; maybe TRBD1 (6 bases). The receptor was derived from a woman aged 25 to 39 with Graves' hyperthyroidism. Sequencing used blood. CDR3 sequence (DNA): TGCAGTGCTAGAGATGGGGGGCGCGATAGAGGTCAGCCCCAGCATTTT. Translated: CSARDGGRDRGQPQHF.